The rows below give T cell receptor beta chains drawn from one sample of a study of T cells after yellow fever vaccination. TCRdb reanalysed the 5' RACE reads using MiXCR and keeps one entry per CDR3 protein. The sample has a few hundred thousand distinct CDR3 sequences; about 12% are singletons. The sample consisted of CD4+ T cells sorted from PBMCs, taken 15 days after the yellow fever booster vaccination. These receptors were taken from a man between 18 and 29 years old who received the YFV17D yellow fever vaccine. CDR3s include the opening cysteine and the closing phenylalanine or tryptophan. D genes are given only for firm matches. Size is stated for part of the rows, as once, few or many counts, or as a class when the clone is expanded.

d_gene	j_gene	v_gene	abundance	CDR3aa	CDR3nt
.	TRBJ2-2	TRBV5-1	many	CASSLDGGGGELFF	TGCGCCAGCAGCTTGGACGGGGGAGGCGGGGAGCTGTTTTTT
.	TRBJ1-5	TRBV6-1	.	CASSERPTYSNQPQHF	TGTGCCAGCAGTGAACGGCCCACTTATAGCAATCAGCCCCAGCATTTT
TRBD1	TRBJ2-3	TRBV29-1	few	CSVGDRVADTQYF	TGCAGCGTTGGTGACAGGGTAGCAGATACGCAGTATTTT
TRBD2	TRBJ2-5	TRBV6-6	many	CASSNSGAETQYF	TGTGCCAGCAGTAATAGCGGGGCAGAGACCCAGTACTTC
TRBD1	TRBJ1-5	TRBV19	.	CASKWDRGSQPQHF	TGTGCCAGTAAGTGGGACAGGGGTAGTCAGCCCCAGCATTTT
.	TRBJ2-7	TRBV5-1	many	CASSYQQGSGEQYF	TGCGCCAGCAGCTACCAACAGGGATCGGGTGAGCAGTACTTC
TRBD1	TRBJ1-1	TRBV6-5	.	CASSWDRGPGEAFF	TGTGCCAGCAGTTGGGACAGGGGGCCGGGTGAAGCTTTCTTT
TRBD2	TRBJ2-1	TRBV24-1	few	CATSDLGGEDNEQFF	TGTGCCACCAGTGATTTGGGGGGGGAGGACAATGAGCAGTTCTTC
.	TRBJ2-5	TRBV5-1	many	CASSLDPGLQETQYF	TGCGCCAGCAGCTTGGACCCGGGACTTCAAGAGACCCAGTACTTC
.	TRBJ1-6	TRBV12-3/TRBV12-4	few	CASSLEQYYSPLHF	TGTGCCAGCAGTTTGGAACAGTATTATTCACCCCTCCACTTT
.	TRBJ2-2	TRBV5-1	few	CASSPGQSIANTGELFF	TGCGCCAGCAGCCCAGGACAGTCGATCGCGAACACCGGGGAGCTGTTTTTT
.	TRBJ2-1	TRBV6-2/TRBV6-3	few	CASSYTYNEQFF	TGTGCCAGCAGTTACACTTACAATGAGCAGTTCTTC
.	TRBJ1-2	TRBV3-1	.	CASSQDQHGYTF	TGTGCCAGCAGCCAAGATCAGCACGGCTACACCTTC
.	TRBJ1-2	TRBV28	many	CASSLLYGYTF	TGTGCCAGCAGTTTGCTCTATGGCTACACCTTC
.	TRBJ2-5	TRBV5-1	many	CASSLDPQTKETQYF	TGCGCCAGCAGCTTGGACCCACAAACCAAAGAGACCCAGTACTTC
.	TRBJ1-2	TRBV19	.	CASRSGQGHGYTF	TGTGCCAGTCGCTCCGGGCAGGGCCATGGCTACACCTTC
.	TRBJ1-6	TRBV3-1	.	CASSQAPQGLGSPLHF	TGTGCCAGCAGCCAAGCTCCGCAGGGCTTGGGGTCACCCCTCCACTTT
.	TRBJ1-5	TRBV5-5	many	CASRASGQPQHF	TGTGCCAGCAGAGCTTCGGGACAGCCCCAGCATTTT
.	TRBJ1-3	TRBV12-3/TRBV12-4	.	CASSRYRVGNTIYF	TGTGCCAGCAGCCGGTACAGGGTTGGAAACACCATATATTTT
.	TRBJ2-4	TRBV3-2	.	CASSLPGHRLAKNIQYF	TGTGCCAGCAGCTTACCCGGACATCGATTAGCCAAAAACATTCAGTACTTC
.	TRBJ1-1	TRBV28	.	CASSSRRGNTEALF	TGTGCCAGCAGTTCCCGGCGCGGTAACACTGAAGCTCTCTTT
.	TRBJ1-6	TRBV20-1	.	CSARDFPNSPLHF	TGCAGTGCTAGAGACTTTCCTAATTCACCCCTCCACTTT
.	TRBJ2-1	TRBV24-1	few	CATSPGDSYNEQFF	TGTGCCACCAGCCCCGGGGACTCCTACAATGAGCAGTTCTTC
.	TRBJ2-5	TRBV5-4	few	CASSLDLGQETQYF	TGTGCCAGCAGCTTGGACTTAGGGCAAGAGACCCAGTACTTC
TRBD2	TRBJ2-1	TRBV4-1	many	CASSQLTSGGAGNEQFF	TGCGCCAGCAGCCAACTGACTAGCGGGGGGGCCGGGAATGAGCAGTTCTTC
.	TRBJ1-2	TRBV20-1	few	CSASLRGEDTF	TGCAGTGCTAGTCTCAGGGGAGAGGACACCTTC
.	TRBJ2-3	TRBV5-1	.	CASSLALPTDTQYF	TGCGCCAGCAGCTTGGCCCTTCCCACAGATACGCAGTATTTT
.	TRBJ2-3	TRBV12-3/TRBV12-4	many	CASSWERLAGGNTQYF	TGTGCCAGCAGTTGGGAACGCTTAGCTGGTGGGAATACGCAGTATTTT
.	TRBJ1-4	TRBV7-2	.	CASSLSGATNEKLFF	TGTGCCAGCAGCTTATCGGGTGCAACTAATGAAAAACTGTTTTTT